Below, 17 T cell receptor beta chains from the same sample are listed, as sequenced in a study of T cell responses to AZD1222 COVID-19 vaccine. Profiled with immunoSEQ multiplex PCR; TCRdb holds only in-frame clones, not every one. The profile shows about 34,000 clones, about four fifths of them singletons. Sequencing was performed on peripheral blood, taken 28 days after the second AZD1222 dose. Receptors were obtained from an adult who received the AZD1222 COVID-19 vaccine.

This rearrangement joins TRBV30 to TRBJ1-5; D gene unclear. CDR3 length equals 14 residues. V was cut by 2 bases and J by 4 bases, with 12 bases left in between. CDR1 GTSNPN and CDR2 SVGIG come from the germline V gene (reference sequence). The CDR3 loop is CAWSLPGRNQPQHF. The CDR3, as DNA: TGTGCCTGGAGTTTGCCGGGCCGGAATCAGCCCCAGCATTTT.

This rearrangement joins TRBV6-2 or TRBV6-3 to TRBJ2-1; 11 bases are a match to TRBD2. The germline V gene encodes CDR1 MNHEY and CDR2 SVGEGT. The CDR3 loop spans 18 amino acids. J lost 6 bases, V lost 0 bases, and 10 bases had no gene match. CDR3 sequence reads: CASSYSTLAGGSGNEQFF. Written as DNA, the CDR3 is TGTGCCAGCAGTTACTCGACCCTAGCGGGAGGATCAGGCAATGAGCAGTTCTTC.

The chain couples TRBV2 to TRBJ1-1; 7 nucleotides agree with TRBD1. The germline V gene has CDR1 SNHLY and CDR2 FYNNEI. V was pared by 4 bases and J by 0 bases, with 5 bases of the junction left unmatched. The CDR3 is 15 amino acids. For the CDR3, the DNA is TGTGCCAGCAGTGCACAGGGGTTCCTGAACACTGAAGCTTTCTTT. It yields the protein CASSAQGFLNTEAFF. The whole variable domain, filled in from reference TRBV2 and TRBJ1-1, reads EPEVTQTPSHQVTQMGQEVILRCVPISNHLYFYWYRQILGQKVEFLVSFYNNEISEKSEIFDDQFSVERPDGSNFTLKIRSTKLEDSAMYFCASSAQGFLNTEAFFGQGTRLTVV.

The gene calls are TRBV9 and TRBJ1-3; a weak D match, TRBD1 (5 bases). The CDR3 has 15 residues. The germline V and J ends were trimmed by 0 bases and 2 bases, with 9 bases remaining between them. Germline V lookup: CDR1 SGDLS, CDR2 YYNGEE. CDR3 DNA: TGTGCCAGCAGCGTAGTGGCAGGGCCTGGAAACACCATATATTTT. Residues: CASSVVAGPGNTIYF. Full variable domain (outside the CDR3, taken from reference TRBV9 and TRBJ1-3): DSGVTQTPKHLITATGQRVTLRCSPRSGDLSVYWYQQSLDQGLQFLIQYYNGEERAKGNILERFSAQQFPDLHSELNLSSLELGDSALYFCASSVVAGPGNTIYFGEGSWLTVV.

For the CDR3, the DNA is TGTGCCAGCAGCGCCTACAGGGGAGGCAATGAAAAACTGTTTTTT. It translates to CASSAYRGGNEKLFF. This chain connects TRBV7-9 to TRBJ1-4; 7 nucleotides agree with TRBD1. Germline lookup yields CDR1 SEHNR and CDR2 FQNEAQ (reference sequence). The CDR3 is 15 residues long. The V segment lost 5 bases and the J segment 5 bases; nucleotides outside the gene matches: 8.

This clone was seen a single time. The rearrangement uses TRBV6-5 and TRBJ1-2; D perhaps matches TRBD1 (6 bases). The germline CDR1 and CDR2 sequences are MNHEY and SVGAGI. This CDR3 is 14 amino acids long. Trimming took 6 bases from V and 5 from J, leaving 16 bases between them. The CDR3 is CASRGDQGRYGYTF. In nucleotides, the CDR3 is TGTGCCAGCAGGGGCGACCAGGGGAGGTATGGCTACACCTTC.

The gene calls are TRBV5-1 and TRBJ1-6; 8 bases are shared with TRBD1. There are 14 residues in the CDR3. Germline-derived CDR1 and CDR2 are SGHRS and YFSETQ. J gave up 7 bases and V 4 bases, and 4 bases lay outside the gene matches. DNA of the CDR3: TGCGCCAGCAGCAACGGACAGGGAAATTCACCCCTCCACTTT. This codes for CASSNGQGNSPLHF.

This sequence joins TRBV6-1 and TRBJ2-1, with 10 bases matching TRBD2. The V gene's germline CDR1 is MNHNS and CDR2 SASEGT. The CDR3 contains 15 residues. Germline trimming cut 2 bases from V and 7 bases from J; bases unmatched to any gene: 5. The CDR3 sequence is CASSELAGARNEQFF. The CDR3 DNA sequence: TGTGCCAGCAGTGAACTAGCGGGGGCAAGGAATGAGCAGTTCTTC.

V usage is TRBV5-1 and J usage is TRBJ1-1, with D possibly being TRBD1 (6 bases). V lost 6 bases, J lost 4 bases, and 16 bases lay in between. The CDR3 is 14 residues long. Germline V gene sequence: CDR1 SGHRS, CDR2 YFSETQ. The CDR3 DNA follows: TGCGCCAGCACCCCCGGGGGAGGGGGCACTGAAGCTTTCTTT. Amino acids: CASTPGGGGTEAFF.

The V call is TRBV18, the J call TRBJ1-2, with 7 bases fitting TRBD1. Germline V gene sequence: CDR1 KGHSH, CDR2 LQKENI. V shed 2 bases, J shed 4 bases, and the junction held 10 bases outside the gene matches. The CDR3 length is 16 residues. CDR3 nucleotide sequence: TGTGCCAGCTCACCATCAGGGGGATTCGGGGGCTATGGCTACACCTTC. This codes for CASSPSGGFGGYGYTF.

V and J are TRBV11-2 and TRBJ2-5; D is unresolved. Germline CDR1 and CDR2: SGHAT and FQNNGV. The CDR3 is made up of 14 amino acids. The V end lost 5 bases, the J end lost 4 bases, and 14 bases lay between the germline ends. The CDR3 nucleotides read TGTGCCAGCAGCCAAATAGAGCGCGGAGAGACCCAGTACTTC. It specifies CASSQIERGETQYF.

CDR3 region: CASSFTWSSPLHF. In DNA form, the CDR3 reads TGTGCCAGCAGTTTTACTTGGAGTTCACCCCTCCACTTT. The chain couples TRBV12-3 or TRBV12-4 to TRBJ1-6; D ambiguous. V was pared by 3 bases and J by 9 bases, with 9 bases between. CDR3 length equals 13 residues.

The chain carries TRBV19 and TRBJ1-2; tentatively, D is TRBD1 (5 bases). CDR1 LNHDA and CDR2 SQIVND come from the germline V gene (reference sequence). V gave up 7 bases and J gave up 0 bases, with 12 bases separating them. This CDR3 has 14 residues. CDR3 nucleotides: TGTGCCAGTACCTCACAGGCCGCTAACTATGGCTACACCTTC. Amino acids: CASTSQAANYGYTF.

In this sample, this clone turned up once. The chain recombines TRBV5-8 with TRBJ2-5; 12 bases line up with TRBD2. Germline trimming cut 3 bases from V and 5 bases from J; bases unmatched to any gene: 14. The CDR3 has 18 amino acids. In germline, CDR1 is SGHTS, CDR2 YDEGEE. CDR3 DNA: TGTGCCAGCAGCTCGTCAAGGACTAGCGGGGCAGTCGGGGAGACCCAGTACTTC. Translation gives CASSSSRTSGAVGETQYF.

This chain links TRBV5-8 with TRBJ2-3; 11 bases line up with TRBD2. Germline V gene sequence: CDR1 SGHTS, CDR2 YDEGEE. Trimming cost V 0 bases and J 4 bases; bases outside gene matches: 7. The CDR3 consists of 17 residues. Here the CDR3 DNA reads TGTGCCAGCAGCTTGGAATTGACTAGCGGGGACGCAGATACGCAGTATTTT. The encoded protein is CASSLELTSGDADTQYF.

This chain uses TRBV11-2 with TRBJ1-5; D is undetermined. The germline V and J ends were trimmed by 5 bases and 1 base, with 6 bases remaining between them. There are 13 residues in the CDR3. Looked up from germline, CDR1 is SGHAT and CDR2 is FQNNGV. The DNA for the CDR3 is TGTGCCAGCAGCATCGAAAGCAATCAGCCCCAGCATTTT. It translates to CASSIESNQPQHF.

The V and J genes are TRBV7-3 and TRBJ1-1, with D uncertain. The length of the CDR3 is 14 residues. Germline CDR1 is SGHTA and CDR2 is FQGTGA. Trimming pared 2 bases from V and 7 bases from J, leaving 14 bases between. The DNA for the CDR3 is TGTGCCAGCAGCTTAGGCGGCGCCGTCAGTGAAGCTTTCTTT. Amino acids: CASSLGGAVSEAFF. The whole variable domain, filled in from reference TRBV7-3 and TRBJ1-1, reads GAGVSQTPSNKVTEKGKYVELRCDPISGHTALYWYRQSLGQGPEFLIYFQGTGAADDSGLPNDRFFAVRPEGSVSTLKIQRTERGDSAVYLCASSLGGAVSEAFFGQGTRLTVV.